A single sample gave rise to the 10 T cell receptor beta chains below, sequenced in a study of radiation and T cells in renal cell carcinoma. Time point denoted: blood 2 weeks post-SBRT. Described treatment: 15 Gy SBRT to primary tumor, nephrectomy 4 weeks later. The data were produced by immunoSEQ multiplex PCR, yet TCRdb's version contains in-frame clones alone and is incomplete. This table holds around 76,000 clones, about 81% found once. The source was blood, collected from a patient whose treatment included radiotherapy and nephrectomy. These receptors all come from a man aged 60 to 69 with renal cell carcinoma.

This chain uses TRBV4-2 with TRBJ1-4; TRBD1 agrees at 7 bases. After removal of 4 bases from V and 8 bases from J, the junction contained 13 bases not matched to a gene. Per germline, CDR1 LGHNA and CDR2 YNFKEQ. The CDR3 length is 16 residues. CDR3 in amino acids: CASSPIGDRAGEKLFF. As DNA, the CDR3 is TGTGCCAGCAGCCCCATAGGGGACAGAGCGGGAGAAAAACTGTTTTTT.

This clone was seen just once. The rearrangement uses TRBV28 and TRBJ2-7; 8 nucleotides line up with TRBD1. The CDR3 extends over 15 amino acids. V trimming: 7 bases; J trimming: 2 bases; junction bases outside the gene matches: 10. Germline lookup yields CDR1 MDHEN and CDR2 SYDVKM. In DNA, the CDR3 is TGTGCCAGCACTCCGCCCCCACAGGGGGCCTACGAGCAGTACTTC. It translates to CASTPPPQGAYEQYF.

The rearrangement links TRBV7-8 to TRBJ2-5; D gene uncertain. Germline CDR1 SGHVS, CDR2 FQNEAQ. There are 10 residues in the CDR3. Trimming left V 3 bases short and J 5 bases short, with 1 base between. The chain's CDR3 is CASSFETQYF. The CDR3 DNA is TGTGCCAGCAGCTTCGAGACCCAGTACTTC.

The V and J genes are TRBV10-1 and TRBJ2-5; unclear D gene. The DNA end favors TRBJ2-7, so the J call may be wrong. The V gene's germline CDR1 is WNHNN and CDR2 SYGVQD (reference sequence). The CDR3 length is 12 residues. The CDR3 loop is CASSVTSGEQYF. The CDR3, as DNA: TGCGCCAGCAGTGTTACTTCCGGCGAGCAGTACTTC.

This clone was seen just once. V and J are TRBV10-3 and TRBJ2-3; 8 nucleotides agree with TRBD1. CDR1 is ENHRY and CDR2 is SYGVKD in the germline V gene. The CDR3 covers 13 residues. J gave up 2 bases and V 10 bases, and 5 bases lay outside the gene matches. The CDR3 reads CATMDRVTDTQYF. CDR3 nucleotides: TGTGCCACTATGGACAGGGTCACAGATACGCAGTATTTT.

CDR3 amino acids: CASSLAMTSGTDTQYF. CDR3 nucleotides: TGCGCCAGCAGCTTGGCCATGACTAGCGGCACAGATACGCAGTATTTT. The chain has TRBV5-1 and TRBJ2-3, with 8 bases identical to TRBD2. V shed 0 bases and J 1 base; nucleotides not matched to a gene: 4. Germline V gene lookup returns CDR1 SGHRS and CDR2 YFSETQ. The CDR3 contains 16 residues.

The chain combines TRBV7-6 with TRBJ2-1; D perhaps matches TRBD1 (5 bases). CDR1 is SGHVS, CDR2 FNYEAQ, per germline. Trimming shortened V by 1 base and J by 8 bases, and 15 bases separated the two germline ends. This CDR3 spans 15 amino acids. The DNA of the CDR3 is TGTGCCAGCAGCTTAGGGGCAGGGCTAATCGATGAGCAGTTCTTC. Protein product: CASSLGAGLIDEQFF.

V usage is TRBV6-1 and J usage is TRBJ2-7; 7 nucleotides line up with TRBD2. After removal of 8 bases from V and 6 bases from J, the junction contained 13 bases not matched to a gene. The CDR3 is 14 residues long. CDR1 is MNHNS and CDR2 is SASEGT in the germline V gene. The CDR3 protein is CASASAGDQVEQYF. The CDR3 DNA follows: TGTGCCAGCGCCTCGGCGGGGGATCAGGTCGAGCAGTACTTC.

The CDR3 reads CASILWDQPYEQYF. The CDR3 DNA sequence: TGTGCCAGCATCCTTTGGGACCAACCCTACGAGCAGTACTTC. This chain links TRBV7-9 with TRBJ2-7; possibly TRBD1 or TRBD2 for D (5 bases each). V lost 7 bases, J lost 2 bases, and 15 bases lay in between. Germline CDR1 and CDR2: SEHNR and FQNEAQ (reference sequence). This CDR3 spans 14 amino acids.

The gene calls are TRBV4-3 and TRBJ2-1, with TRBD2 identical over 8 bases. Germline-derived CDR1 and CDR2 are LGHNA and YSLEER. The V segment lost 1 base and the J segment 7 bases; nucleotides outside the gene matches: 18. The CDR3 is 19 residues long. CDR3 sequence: CASSQVPFSTSALRNEQFF. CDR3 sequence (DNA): TGCGCCAGCAGCCAAGTCCCTTTCTCGACTAGCGCCCTCAGAAATGAGCAGTTCTTC.